This T cell receptor beta chain was observed in a study of cytomegalovirus exposure and HLA in healthy donors. Regarding the study as a whole: Among the CMV-associated chains, a few were confirmed in vitro as specific for CMV antigens. Using the classifier, cytomegalovirus status was reportedly diagnosed with high specificity and sensitivity. HLA-A and HLA-B allele assignments for most subjects were reportedly predicted accurately using TCR beta sequences.

Notes on this clone: Antigen: not known.

The PCR contained 60 Vbeta and 13 Jbeta primers. Profiled with immunoSEQ multiplex PCR; TCRdb holds only in-frame clones, not every one. Among approximately 100,000 clones listed, under 90% were seen once. The length of the CDR3 is 19 residues. Germline V gene sequence: CDR1 MGHRA, CDR2 YSYEKL. J was trimmed by 2 bases and V by 0 bases; bases with no gene match: 10. The rearrangement uses TRBV4-1 and TRBJ2-2; 9 bases are shared with TRBD1. This clonotype was obtained from a young woman in good health and CMV-seronegative. The material sequenced was PBMCs. CDR3 nucleotide sequence: TGCGCCAGCAGCCAAGATCGTCGGACAGGGGTGGAAAACACCGGGGAGCTGTTTTTT. It specifies CASSQDRRTGVENTGELFF.